These 22 T cell receptor beta chains came from one sample sequenced in a study of long-term antiretroviral therapy in people with HIV. Researchers ran immunoSEQ v3.0 at survey level. Assay: immunoSEQ multiplex PCR; the TCRdb copy retains only in-frame clones and omits some. The sample consists of about 14,000 clones, 88% of them appearing once. The specimen comprised unsorted PBMCs, sampled 6.2 years after starting antiretroviral therapy. The receptor set was obtained from a man aged 40-50 years with HIV.

The rearrangement joins TRBV7-6 to TRBJ2-1; 7 nucleotides line up with TRBD2. This CDR3 spans 14 amino acids. After removal of 0 bases from V and 6 bases from J, the junction contained 2 bases not matched to a gene. Germline CDR1 and CDR2: SGHVS and FNYEAQ. The CDR3 loop is CASSLAGGSNEQFF. In nucleotides, the CDR3 is TGTGCCAGCAGCTTAGCGGGAGGGTCCAATGAGCAGTTCTTC.

The chain combines TRBV7-2 with TRBJ1-1; no reliable D call. Between the trimmed V and J ends, which lost 2 bases and 5 bases, there was a span of 9 bases. The CDR3 covers 13 residues. Germline V gene lookup returns CDR1 SGHTA and CDR2 FQGNSA. The CDR3 coding sequence is TGTGCCAGCAGCTTAAACGGGAGGACTGAAGCTTTCTTT. It encodes CASSLNGRTEAFF. Filled out from reference TRBV7-2 and TRBJ1-1, the complete variable domain reads GAGVSQSPSNKVTEKGKDVELRCDPISGHTALYWYRQSLGQGLEFLIYFQGNSAPDKSGLPSDRFSAERTGGSVSTLTIQRTQQEDSAVYLCASSLNGRTEAFFGQGTRLTVV.

In its sample, this clone ranks as medium-sized. The rearrangement links TRBV5-5 to TRBJ2-7; D tentatively fits TRBD1 or TRBD2 (5 bases each). Germline V gene data show CDR1 as SGHKS and CDR2 as YYEKEE (reference sequence). The germline V and J ends were trimmed by 1 base and 0 bases, with 14 bases remaining between them. The CDR3 length is 16 residues. CDR3 protein: CASSLLISGSSYEQYF. The CDR3 nucleotides read TGTGCCAGCAGCTTGTTAATATCAGGGAGCTCCTACGAGCAGTACTTC.

The chain links TRBV5-1 to TRBJ2-3; D is perhaps TRBD2 (6 bases). Germline lookup yields CDR1 SGHRS and CDR2 YFSETQ. The V end was cut by 4 bases, the J end by 2 bases, with 20 bases between. This CDR3 contains 17 residues. The CDR3 here is CASSRPSLALNTDTQYF. In DNA form, the CDR3 reads TGCGCCAGCAGCCGCCCCTCTCTAGCGTTGAACACAGATACGCAGTATTTT.

The J gene is TRBJ2-7, the V gene TRBV18; D possibly corresponds to TRBD2 (6 bases). The germline V gene encodes CDR1 KGHSH and CDR2 LQKENI. Deletions cut 0 bases from V and 5 bases from J, with 8 bases between. The CDR3 has 13 amino acids. The CDR3, as DNA: TGTGCCAGCTCACCACCGGAGGGCCACGAGCAGTACTTC. Amino acids: CASSPPEGHEQYF.

V gene TRBV5-1 combines with J gene TRBJ1-4, with TRBD1 as a possible D gene (5 bases). Germline-derived CDR1 and CDR2 are SGHRS and YFSETQ. The CDR3 consists of 17 residues. Trimming removed 4 bases at V and 5 bases at J, with 21 bases between. CDR3: CASSPQGVGRGNEKLFF. CDR3 coding DNA: TGCGCCAGCAGCCCCCAGGGTGTTGGACGGGGGAATGAAAAACTGTTTTTT.

This clone was observed a handful of times. The V and J genes are TRBV7-8 and TRBJ2-7, with D maybe TRBD2 (7 bases). Per the germline V gene, CDR1 is SGHVS and CDR2 is FQNEAQ. This CDR3 is 17 amino acids long. Trimming cost V 2 bases and J 1 base, with 18 bases left between them. The CDR3 DNA reads TGTGCCAGCAGCTTATACGGGGGGCTAGCGGAGTCCTACGAGCAGTACTTC. It is translated as CASSLYGGLAESYEQYF. Filled out from reference TRBV7-8 and TRBJ2-7, the complete variable domain reads GAGVSQSPRYKVAKRGQDVALRCDPISGHVSLFWYQQALGQGPEFLTYFQNEAQLDKSGLPSDRFFAERPEGSVSTLKIQRTQQEDSAVYLCASSLYGGLAESYEQYFGPGTRLTVT.

CDR3 DNA sequence: TGTGCCAGCAGCTTAGGGGGAGGGCCCGGCAATGAGCAGTTCTTC. Its protein is CASSLGGGPGNEQFF. The rearrangement links TRBV7-2 to TRBJ2-1, with 7 bases lining up with TRBD2. CDR1 and CDR2 from the germline V gene are SGHTA and FQGNSA. Trimming removed 1 base from V and 6 bases from J; junction bases left unmatched: 6. The CDR3 spans 15 residues.

The chain has TRBV27 and TRBJ2-7; no clear D gene. The V gene's germline CDR1 is MNHEY and CDR2 SMNVEV (reference sequence). This CDR3 contains 14 residues. Trimming removed 3 bases from V and 0 bases from J, with 9 bases in between. The CDR3 loop is CASSFGLNSYEQYF. In nucleotides, the CDR3 is TGTGCCAGCAGTTTCGGTCTGAACTCCTACGAGCAGTACTTC.

This chain links TRBV4-3 with TRBJ2-7, with 9 bases aligning to TRBD1. Unmatched junction bases numbered 5, after V lost 3 bases and J lost 5 bases. Germline V gives CDR1 LGHNA, CDR2 YSLEER. This CDR3 comprises 14 residues. CDR3 sequence reads: CASSQGQGGNEQYF. Written as DNA, the CDR3 is TGCGCCAGCAGCCAGGGACAGGGCGGGAACGAGCAGTACTTC.

The chain joins TRBV19 to TRBJ2-5; no clear D. V lost 4 bases, J lost 1 base, and 16 bases lay in between. The CDR3 runs to 16 residues. The V gene's germline CDR1 is LNHDA and CDR2 SQIVND (reference sequence). CDR3 sequence reads: CASSTPWTEVQETQYF. The CDR3 coding sequence is TGTGCCAGTAGTACGCCCTGGACGGAAGTCCAAGAGACCCAGTACTTC. Looking up the rest from reference TRBV19 and TRBJ2-5 gives the full variable domain: DGGITQSPKYLFRKEGQNVTLSCEQNLNHDAMYWYRQDPGQGLRLIYYSQIVNDFQKGDIAEGYSVSREKKESFPLTVTSAQKNPTAFYLCASSTPWTEVQETQYFGPGTRLLVL.

This chain uses TRBV28 with TRBJ1-3; tentative D call: TRBD1 (6 bases). Looked up from germline, CDR1 is MDHEN and CDR2 is SYDVKM. Trimming took 5 bases from V and 0 from J, leaving 8 bases between them. The CDR3 has 14 residues. CDR3 residues: CASSGQNSGNTIYF. The CDR3 bases are TGTGCCAGCAGTGGACAGAACTCTGGAAACACCATATATTTT.

V usage is TRBV15 and J usage is TRBJ1-6; no reliable D call. Germline values: CDR1 LNHNV, CDR2 YYDKDF (reference sequence). This CDR3 has 15 residues. The V and J ends lost 0 bases and 10 bases respectively, with 13 bases between them. The CDR3 protein is CATSRDLDSGSPLHF. CDR3 coding DNA: TGTGCCACCAGCAGAGATTTAGATTCCGGGTCACCCCTCCACTTT.

The V and J genes are TRBV5-6 and TRBJ1-2; D unresolved. Per germline, CDR1 SGHDT and CDR2 YYEEEE. This CDR3 is built from 13 residues. V shed 3 bases and J shed 7 bases, with 13 bases lying between them. CDR3 residues: CASSSRTAAGYTF. CDR3 sequence (DNA): TGTGCCAGCAGCTCCAGGACGGCTGCTGGCTACACCTTC.

The J gene is TRBJ2-1, the V gene TRBV2, with 9 bases fitting TRBD2. The J segment lost 4 bases and the V segment lost 7 bases, leaving 8 bases of the junction unmatched. The CDR3 has 15 residues. CDR1 SNHLY and CDR2 FYNNEI come from the germline V gene. CDR3 bases: TGTGCCAGCACGGGGGCGGGAGGGTTGTACAATGAGCAGTTCTTC. It translates to CASTGAGGLYNEQFF. Together with reference TRBV2 and TRBJ2-1, the CDR3 gives the full variable domain: EPEVTQTPSHQVTQMGQEVILRCVPISNHLYFYWYRQILGQKVEFLVSFYNNEISEKSEIFDDQFSVERPDGSNFTLKIRSTKLEDSAMYFCASTGAGGLYNEQFFGPGTRLTVL.

The CDR3 DNA reads TGTGCCAGCAGACGCCTCGGAGAGCCCTACAATGAGCAGTTCTTC. It encodes CASRRLGEPYNEQFF. The rearrangement uses TRBV27 and TRBJ2-1; D ambiguous. CDR1 and CDR2 (germline): MNHEY, SMNVEV (reference sequence). With 6 bases removed from V and 2 bases from J, the gap between germline ends came to 14 bases. This CDR3 has 15 amino acids.

V usage is TRBV6-5 and J usage is TRBJ1-6; 8 bases are shared with TRBD1. Germline V CDR1 and CDR2: MNHEY, SVGAGI. The CDR3 length is 15 residues. The trim removed 4 bases at V and 9 bases at J, leaving 8 bases unmatched. CDR3 bases: TGTGCCAGCAGTTTGGTCGGACAGGGTTCTTCACCCCTCCACTTT. Protein product: CASSLVGQGSSPLHF.

The chain uses TRBV18 and TRBJ2-5; D gene uncertain. V lost 0 bases, J lost 2 bases, and 7 bases lay in between. CDR3 length equals 14 residues. Germline assignment: CDR1 KGHSH and CDR2 LQKENI. CDR3 nucleotides: TGTGCCAGCTCACCACCCCACCTACAAGAGACCCAGTACTTC. Amino acid sequence: CASSPPHLQETQYF. Based on the CDR3 plus reference TRBV18 and TRBJ2-5, the full variable domain is NAGVMQNPRHLVRRRGQEARLRCSPMKGHSHVYWYRQLPEEGLKFMVYLQKENIIDESGMPKERFSAEFPKEGPSILRIQQVVRGDSAAYFCASSPPHLQETQYFGPGTRLLVL.

This clone has a single count. V gene TRBV7-9 combines with J gene TRBJ2-5, with 9 bases lining up with TRBD1. The germline V gene has CDR1 SEHNR and CDR2 FQNEAQ (reference sequence). The CDR3 is 14 residues long. The ends lost 7 bases at V and 3 bases at J; junction bases unmatched: 6. The CDR3 is CASNPGQGKETQYF. The CDR3 DNA reads TGTGCCAGCAACCCGGGACAGGGTAAAGAGACCCAGTACTTC.

The chain joins TRBV19 to TRBJ2-6, with 8 positions matching TRBD1. J was trimmed by 6 bases and V by 4 bases; bases with no gene match: 5. This CDR3 region has 15 residues. Per germline, CDR1 LNHDA and CDR2 SQIVND (reference sequence). DNA of the CDR3: TGTGCCAGTAGTACGACAGGGGCTGAGGCCAACGTCCTGACTTTC. Residues: CASSTTGAEANVLTF.

This chain links TRBV6-5 with TRBJ1-4; 7 bases are a match to TRBD1. CDR1 is MNHEY and CDR2 is SVGAGI in the germline V gene. V trimming: 5 bases; J trimming: 4 bases; junction bases outside the gene matches: 7. CDR3 length: 15 amino acids. As DNA, the CDR3 is TGTGCCAGCAGTCTACGGGGACAGTTTAATGAAAAACTGTTTTTT. Translating it yields CASSLRGQFNEKLFF.

This rearrangement joins TRBV25-1 to TRBJ1-1, with unresolved D. Germline-derived CDR1 and CDR2 are MGHDK and SYGVNS. This CDR3 is 13 amino acids long. Deletions cut 6 bases from V and 4 bases from J, with 12 bases between. The CDR3 loop is CASSGPGGTEAFF. CDR3 in DNA: TGTGCCAGCAGCGGACCAGGAGGCACTGAAGCTTTCTTT.